Each of the 28 T cell receptor beta chains below was sequenced from the same sample in a study of shared clonotypes between healthy human individuals. The data were produced by immunoSEQ multiplex PCR, yet TCRdb's version contains in-frame clones alone and is incomplete. Among about 2.5 million clones listed, about 90% were seen once. The material sequenced was naive CD4+ T cells from PBMCs. Regarding subset: CD45RA+ positively selected. These receptors originate from a young man in good health. Some clones in this sample may be carry-over from other donors' samples.

The gene calls are TRBV28 and TRBJ2-5; D is unresolved. The CDR3 is 13 residues long. Germline values: CDR1 MDHEN, CDR2 SYDVKM. Between the trimmed V and J ends, which lost 7 bases and 0 bases, there was a span of 9 bases. The CDR3, as DNA: TGTGCCAGCACCCGCTCGTACCAAGAGACCCAGTACTTC. Translating gives CASTRSYQETQYF.

The rearrangement joins TRBV7-2 to TRBJ1-5; no firm D call. Trimming removed 4 bases from V and 7 bases from J, with 11 bases in between. In germline, CDR1 is SGHTA, CDR2 FQGNSA. The CDR3 is 13 amino acids. This CDR3 is CASSSGRLQPQHF. CDR3 DNA: TGTGCCAGCAGCTCAGGCCGGTTGCAGCCCCAGCATTTT.

CDR3 DNA sequence: TGTGCCAGCAGCGTAGTCGTAGGGATCGGCACCGGGGAGCTGTTTTTT. Amino acid sequence: CASSVVVGIGTGELFF. The chain uses TRBV9 and TRBJ2-2; no reliable D call. The CDR3 runs 16 residues. V was cut by 0 bases and J by 4 bases, with 13 bases left in between. CDR1 is SGDLS, CDR2 YYNGEE, per germline.

This chain joins TRBV5-1 and TRBJ2-7, with 8 bases matching TRBD1. J lost 2 bases, V lost 7 bases, and 5 bases had no gene match. CDR1 and CDR2 (germline): SGHRS, YFSETQ. This CDR3 spans 13 amino acids. Here the CDR3 DNA reads TGCGCCAGCGGGACAGGAGAAGCCTACGAGCAGTACTTC. It yields the protein CASGTGEAYEQYF.

The rearrangement uses TRBV7-2 and TRBJ1-1; unclear D gene. The CDR3 covers 13 residues. CDR1 and CDR2 from the germline V gene are SGHTA and FQGNSA. V lost 3 bases to trimming and J lost 9 bases, with 14 bases between them. This chain's CDR3 is CASSFSRSGQAFF. The CDR3 DNA follows: TGTGCCAGCAGCTTTTCCCGTTCCGGCCAAGCTTTCTTT.

The gene calls are TRBV29-1 and TRBJ2-7, with 8 nucleotides matching TRBD2. J lost 7 bases, V lost 1 base, and 12 bases had no gene match. Germline V lookup: CDR1 SQVTM, CDR2 ANQGSEA. The CDR3 spans 15 residues. The CDR3 region is CSVEGGKRGLREQYF. CDR3 DNA sequence: TGCAGCGTTGAAGGCGGGAAGCGGGGGCTTAGGGAGCAGTACTTC.

The rearrangement uses TRBV4-2 and TRBJ1-5; D possibly corresponds to TRBD1 (5 bases). Germline assignment: CDR1 LGHNA and CDR2 YNFKEQ. There are 16 residues in the CDR3. Trimming removed 0 bases from V and 5 bases from J, with 14 bases in between. The CDR3 sequence: CASSQELGRAYQPQHF. DNA of the CDR3: TGTGCCAGCAGCCAAGAGCTGGGCAGGGCATATCAGCCCCAGCATTTT.

This clone was observed a handful of times. The chain combines TRBV15 with TRBJ1-1; TRBD1 is a possible D gene (5 bases). The germline V gene encodes CDR1 LNHNV and CDR2 YYDKDF (reference sequence). This CDR3 is 15 amino acids long. V was shortened by 3 bases and J by 4 bases, with 15 bases between the two germline ends. In DNA, the CDR3 is TGTGCCACCAGCAGGGCAGGGAAATATGGCACTGAAGCTTTCTTT. Its translation: CATSRAGKYGTEAFF.

The V gene is TRBV30, the J gene TRBJ2-3; D may be TRBD1 or TRBD2 (5 bases each). CDR3 length: 15 residues. The germline V and J ends were trimmed by 0 bases and 0 bases, with 10 bases remaining between them. Looked up from germline, CDR1 is GTSNPN and CDR2 is SVGIG (reference sequence). The CDR3 loop reads CAWSVGTFSTDTQYF. CDR3 sequence (DNA): TGTGCCTGGAGTGTGGGGACCTTTAGCACAGATACGCAGTATTTT.

The J gene is TRBJ2-3, the V gene TRBV7-2; 8 bases line up with TRBD2. CDR3 size: 17 residues. The V gene end was trimmed by 2 bases and the J gene end by 4 bases; junction bases not matched to a gene: 11. Germline V gene lookup returns CDR1 SGHTA and CDR2 FQGNSA. In DNA, the CDR3 is TGTGCCAGCAGCTTAACCCCAGCGGGAGTACGACCAGATACGCAGTATTTT. This sequence encodes CASSLTPAGVRPDTQYF.

A note on this clone: This sample includes further DNA sequences coding for the same CDR3. The V call is TRBV7-2, the J call TRBJ1-4; D is unresolved. Germline CDR1 reads SGHTA; CDR2 reads FQGNSA. Trimming took off 5 bases at V and 8 bases at J, with 12 bases between the two ends. The CDR3 consists of 13 residues. CDR3 sequence: CASSPSGGEKLFF. CDR3 sequence (DNA): TGTGCCAGCAGCCCTTCTGGCGGCGAAAAACTGTTTTTT.

The chain is built from TRBV27 and TRBJ2-3; 12 nucleotides agree with TRBD2. This CDR3 is 17 amino acids long. The trim removed 5 bases at V and 2 bases at J, leaving 8 bases unmatched. Per the germline V gene, CDR1 is MNHEY and CDR2 is SMNVEV (reference sequence). The CDR3 reads CASSRPLAGGPTDTQYF. The CDR3 nucleotides read TGTGCCAGCAGTAGACCACTAGCGGGAGGTCCCACAGATACGCAGTATTTT.

The J gene is TRBJ2-3, the V gene TRBV5-1; D uncertain. The CDR3 length is 14 residues. In germline, CDR1 is SGHRS, CDR2 YFSETQ. Trimming left V 4 bases short and J 4 bases short, with 13 bases between. CDR3 DNA: TGCGCCAGCAGCCTGACCCAAACTCCAGATACGCAGTATTTT. Amino acids: CASSLTQTPDTQYF.

The J gene is TRBJ1-1, the V gene TRBV7-3; D ambiguous. Germline values: CDR1 SGHTA, CDR2 FQGTGA. This CDR3 comprises 13 residues. Trimming took 5 bases from V and 11 from J, leaving 18 bases between them. The CDR3 DNA sequence: TGTGCCAGCAGCCCACGTGGAAGGTACGAGGCTTTCTTT. This gives the protein CASSPRGRYEAFF.

V and J are TRBV7-2 and TRBJ2-5; no reliable D call. The CDR3 is 11 residues long. V was trimmed by 3 bases and J by 6 bases, leaving 5 bases between them. CDR1 SGHTA and CDR2 FQGNSA come from the germline V gene. CDR3 nucleotides: TGTGCCAGCAGCTTTTATAAGACCCAGTACTTC. Protein product: CASSFYKTQYF. The variable domain in full, completed from reference TRBV7-2 and TRBJ2-5, reads GAGVSQSPSNKVTEKGKDVELRCDPISGHTALYWYRQSLGQGLEFLIYFQGNSAPDKSGLPSDRFSAERTGGSVSTLTIQRTQQEDSAVYLCASSFYKTQYFGPGTRLLVL.

Only one count was recorded for this clone. This sequence joins TRBV7-2 and TRBJ2-1; 7 bases fit TRBD1. The V gene end was trimmed by 4 bases and the J gene end by 10 bases; junction bases not matched to a gene: 10. This CDR3 has 14 amino acids. Germline V gene lookup returns CDR1 SGHTA and CDR2 FQGNSA. The DNA for the CDR3 is TGTGCCAGCAGCTCCTATAGACAGGGTCTCGAGCAGTTCTTC. It is translated as CASSSYRQGLEQFF.

This clone was observed once. The J gene is TRBJ1-2, the V gene TRBV5-4; no definite D call. This CDR3 has 12 amino acids. V was shortened by 4 bases and J by 0 bases, with 4 bases between the two germline ends. The germline gives CDR1 SGHNT, CDR2 YYREEE (reference sequence). DNA for the CDR3: TGTGCCAGCAGCGACACTAACTATGGCTACACCTTC. Encoded protein: CASSDTNYGYTF. The whole variable domain, filled in from reference TRBV5-4 and TRBJ1-2, reads ETGVTQSPTHLIKTRGQQVTLRCSSQSGHNTVSWYQQALGQGPQFIFQYYREEENGRGNFPPRFSGLQFPNYSSELNVNALELDDSALYLCASSDTNYGYTFGSGTRLTVV.

The rearrangement joins TRBV18 to TRBJ2-3, with TRBD2 identical over 9 bases. J gave up 4 bases and V 11 bases, and 4 bases lay outside the gene matches. Germline CDR1 is KGHSH and CDR2 is LQKENI. CDR3 size: 12 residues. CDR3 sequence: CAGLAGPDTQYF. The CDR3 nucleotides are TGTGCCGGGCTAGCGGGACCAGATACGCAGTATTTT.

With regard to this clone: Other DNA variants within this sample encode the same CDR3. The chain joins TRBV28 to TRBJ1-3; D remains unclear. The CDR3 runs 14 residues. The germline V gene has CDR1 MDHEN and CDR2 SYDVKM. The germline V and J ends were trimmed by 3 bases and 1 base, with 7 bases remaining between them. CDR3 DNA sequence: TGTGCCAGCAGTTTGGGGAGATCTGGAAACACCATATATTTT. This translates into CASSLGRSGNTIYF.

The gene calls are TRBV11-2 and TRBJ2-5; weak D call: TRBD2 (7 bases). The V and J ends lost 8 bases and 7 bases respectively, with 11 bases between them. The CDR3 is 11 residues long. Per germline, CDR1 SGHAT and CDR2 FQNNGV. The CDR3 here is CASRGAVTQYF. The CDR3 DNA reads TGTGCCAGCCGGGGGGCAGTGACCCAGTACTTC.

This clone came up a few times. CDR3 sequence reads: CASSPPEGNRAQHF. CDR3 bases: TGCGCCAGCAGCCCACCGGAAGGGAACCGAGCCCAGCATTTT. The rearrangement joins TRBV4-1 to TRBJ1-5; D uncertain. V dropped 4 bases and J dropped 11 bases, with 18 bases sitting between them. This CDR3 comprises 14 residues. CDR1 and CDR2 (germline): MGHRA, YSYEKL.

In its sample, this clone was seen a few times. This rearrangement joins TRBV6-5 to TRBJ1-1; D is unclear. The germline V and J ends were trimmed by 7 bases and 4 bases, with 10 bases remaining between them. Germline V gene sequence: CDR1 MNHEY, CDR2 SVGAGI. There are 12 residues in the CDR3. The DNA for the CDR3 is TGTGCCAGCACAACAGTGGGCACTGAAGCTTTCTTT. Protein sequence: CASTTVGTEAFF.

The rearrangement uses TRBV5-1 and TRBJ2-1; D ambiguous. Germline assignment: CDR1 SGHRS and CDR2 YFSETQ. The V gene lost 0 bases and the J gene lost 9 bases, with 13 bases spanning the gap. This CDR3 has 14 residues. The CDR3 reads CASSLVPDRGEQFF. CDR3 DNA: TGCGCCAGCAGCTTGGTCCCTGATCGTGGTGAGCAGTTCTTC.

Regarding this clone: The same CDR3 can be traced to other DNA sequences in this sample. This chain connects TRBV4-1 to TRBJ2-7, with D unclear. Per germline, CDR1 MGHRA and CDR2 YSYEKL. This CDR3 has 15 residues. Trimming shortened V by 1 base and J by 0 bases, and 10 bases separated the two germline ends. CDR3 in DNA: TGCGCCAGCAGCCAAGTCTCGGGCAGCTCCTACGAGCAGTACTTC. Translating it yields CASSQVSGSSYEQYF.

This clone showed up just once. This may come from a read error, since a much larger clone is one base off. Other nucleotide sequences from this sample produce the same CDR3. This sequence joins TRBV7-3 and TRBJ2-5, with D hard to call. CDR1 SGHTA and CDR2 FQGTGA come from the germline V gene. Trimming removed 4 bases at V and 2 bases at J, with 2 bases between. CDR3 length: 11 amino acids. The CDR3 DNA is TGTGCCAGCAGCTCTCAAGAGACCCAGTACTTC. As protein: CASSSQETQYF.

This rearrangement joins TRBV4-1 to TRBJ1-4, with D unclear. Germline values: CDR1 MGHRA, CDR2 YSYEKL. Trimming cost V 0 bases and J 6 bases, with 17 bases left between them. The CDR3 runs to 17 residues. DNA of the CDR3: TGCGCCAGCAGCCAAGATACAACGGGCGGGTACTATGAAAAACTGTTTTTT. Encoded protein: CASSQDTTGGYYEKLFF.

This clone was counted once. V gene TRBV5-4 combines with J gene TRBJ1-2, with D maybe TRBD1 (5 bases). Trimming removed 6 bases from V and 6 bases from J, with 21 bases in between. CDR3 length: 15 residues. Germline CDR1 reads SGHNT; CDR2 reads YYREEE (reference sequence). The CDR3 DNA reads as TGTGCCAGCAACCCGCAGGGAGGAACCGTCCATGGCTACACCTTC. The encoded protein is CASNPQGGTVHGYTF.

This chain joins TRBV6-4 and TRBJ2-1; 11 positions agree with TRBD1. The J segment lost 0 bases and the V segment lost 3 bases, leaving 13 bases of the junction unmatched. The CDR3 is made up of 20 amino acids. CDR1 and CDR2 (germline): MRHNA, SNTAGT. CDR3 amino acids: CASSERGTGGYESSYNEQFF. In DNA, the CDR3 is TGTGCCAGCAGTGAGAGGGGGACAGGGGGTTACGAGAGCTCCTACAATGAGCAGTTCTTC.